This TCR beta chain was identified in a study of PD-1 blockade in classical Hodgkin lymphoma. Relapse after autologous stem cell transplantation occurred in every patient, and brentuximab vedotin exposure varied. Patients showed best responses of complete response, partial response or progressive disease. About this clone itself: Its antigen is currently unknown.

Points from the study as a whole: Complete responders showed a baseline diversity that resembled the diversity of newly diagnosed patients.

Sequencing used immunoSEQ multiplex PCR; TCRdb keeps in-frame clones, though not all of them. Altogether some 28,000 clones are present, around four fifths being singletons, with the ten largest covering about a fifth. Germline V lookup: CDR1 KGHSH, CDR2 LQKENI. The germline V and J ends were trimmed by 1 base and 5 bases, with 6 bases remaining between them. CDR3 size: 13 residues. Here the sequenced sample was peripheral blood mononuclear cells (PBMCs), taken before the second cycle of nivolumab. V usage is TRBV18 and J usage is TRBJ1-5; D is undetermined. The sequence was collected from a human donor with classical Hodgkin lymphoma. CDR3 amino acids: CASSPRVDQPQHF. CDR3 nucleotides: TGTGCCAGCTCACCACGTGTGGATCAGCCCCAGCATTTT.